This passage covers 27 T cell receptor beta chains from one sample sequenced in a study of human T cells and chemical hapten exposure. As to time point: pre-sensitization, week 0. The treatment here: therapeutic diphenylcyclopropenone sensitization with weekly scalp DPC. TCRdb re-called the RACE reads through MiXCR, storing one row per CDR3 protein. The sample carries 200,000 to 300,000 distinct CDR3 sequences, roughly 8.9% recorded once. The sample consisted of whole blood, taken in connection with sensitization to the hapten diphenylcyclopropenone (DPC). These receptors came from a woman aged 35 to 49 with alopecia areata. Some clones in this sample may be carry-over from other donors' samples.

This clonotype was seen many times. The chain couples TRBV7-9 to TRBJ2-2; 10 bases line up with TRBD2. The germline gives CDR1 SEHNR, CDR2 FQNEAQ (reference sequence). The CDR3 is 14 residues long. Trimming at V came to 5 bases and at J to 8 bases, leaving 5 bases not matched to a gene. CDR3 coding DNA: TGTGCCAGCAGCGCGGGACTAGCGTTGGGGGAGCTGTTTTTT. Its protein product is CASSAGLALGELFF.

This clonotype was counted many times. This sequence joins TRBV7-2 and TRBJ1-4; no firm D call. V dropped 2 bases and J dropped 5 bases, with 12 bases sitting between them. Per germline, CDR1 SGHTA and CDR2 FQGNSA. There are 15 residues in the CDR3. CDR3 loop: CASSLRRSINEKLFF. The CDR3 DNA reads TGTGCCAGCAGCTTAAGGAGGTCGATCAATGAAAAACTGTTTTTT.

V is TRBV28 and J is TRBJ2-2; weak D call: TRBD2 (5 bases). Germline values: CDR1 MDHEN, CDR2 SYDVKM. Between the trimmed V and J ends, which lost 3 bases and 7 bases, there was a span of 15 bases. The CDR3 is made up of 15 amino acids. DNA of the CDR3: TGTGCCAGCAGTTTCCGGGAATTCGAGTACGGGGAGCTGTTTTTT. Translation gives CASSFREFEYGELFF.

This clonotype was detected ten times or more. The chain couples TRBV28 to TRBJ2-7; 8 positions match TRBD1. The germline CDR1 and CDR2 sequences are MDHEN and SYDVKM. This CDR3 spans 16 amino acids. Trimming at V came to 3 bases and at J to 5 bases, leaving 12 bases not matched to a gene. CDR3 region: CASSFGPGSTGDEQYF. The DNA of the CDR3 is TGTGCCAGCAGTTTCGGCCCCGGCTCGACAGGGGACGAGCAGTACTTC.

This clonotype was seen only a few times. The chain couples TRBV5-1 to TRBJ2-7, with 11 bases that match TRBD2. The germline gives CDR1 SGHRS, CDR2 YFSETQ. After removal of 0 bases from V and 4 bases from J, the junction contained 15 bases not matched to a gene. The CDR3 sequence is 19 residues long. CDR3 nucleotide sequence: TGCGCCAGCAGCTTGGAGGCTAGCGGGAGGCCCTGGGCGTTATACGAGCAGTACTTC. Translated: CASSLEASGRPWALYEQYF.

A few counts support this clonotype. The chain carries TRBV20-1 and TRBJ2-3, with 10 bases lining up with TRBD1. This CDR3 contains 14 residues. Per germline, CDR1 DFQATT and CDR2 SNEGSKA (reference sequence). With V trimmed by 4 bases and J by 3 bases, 4 bases remained unmatched. CDR3 bases: TGCAGTGCTAAGGACAGGGGGAGGACAGATACGCAGTATTTT. This gives the protein CSAKDRGRTDTQYF.

This clonotype turned up a few times. The V call is TRBV12-3 or TRBV12-4, the J call TRBJ2-5; the match to TRBD2 covers 14 bases. The J segment lost 5 bases and the V segment lost 7 bases, leaving 18 bases of the junction unmatched. The CDR3 contains 19 residues. The CDR3 is CASTWVGTSGSRRWETQYF. CDR3 nucleotides: TGTGCCAGCACCTGGGTAGGGACTAGCGGGAGTCGGAGATGGGAGACCCAGTACTTC.

This clonotype was recorded a few times. The chain joins TRBV29-1 to TRBJ2-1, with 9 bases lining up with TRBD2. CDR3 length equals 16 residues. In germline, CDR1 is SQVTM, CDR2 ANQGSEA. The ends lost 4 bases at V and 0 bases at J; junction bases unmatched: 7. The CDR3 coding sequence is TGCAGCGTTGCGCCTAGCGGGACTTTCTCCTACAATGAGCAGTTCTTC. It is translated as CSVAPSGTFSYNEQFF.

V gene TRBV28 combines with J gene TRBJ2-7; 9 bases match TRBD1. Trimming cost V 5 bases and J 6 bases; bases outside gene matches: 8. CDR1 is MDHEN, CDR2 SYDVKM, per germline. The CDR3 is 14 amino acids. The CDR3 is CASSARTGGGEQYF. The CDR3 DNA reads TGTGCCAGCAGTGCCCGCACAGGGGGCGGCGAGCAGTACTTC.

This clonotype was picked up a small number of times. The chain couples TRBV6-6 to TRBJ2-2; D tentatively fits TRBD1 or TRBD2 (5 bases each). The ends were cut back, 5 bases at V and 1 base at J, with 11 bases in the middle. CDR1 MNHNY and CDR2 SVGAGI come from the germline V gene (reference sequence). The CDR3 spans 15 residues. CDR3 DNA sequence: TGTGCCAGCAGTCACCGGGACGGGAACACCGGGGAGCTGTTTTTT. This codes for CASSHRDGNTGELFF.

The CDR3 DNA reads TGCGCCAGCAGCGAGACAGGGGTTAGCACAGATACGCAGTATTTT. It codes for CASSETGVSTDTQYF. The rearrangement uses TRBV5-1 and TRBJ2-3, with TRBD1 matching 8 bases. Germline values: CDR1 SGHRS, CDR2 YFSETQ. CDR3 length: 15 amino acids. V lost 4 bases, J lost 0 bases, and 4 bases stayed unmatched.

This clonotype was picked up many times. V usage is TRBV6-2 or TRBV6-3 and J usage is TRBJ1-1, with 8 positions matching TRBD1. CDR1 is MNHEY and CDR2 is SVGEGT in the germline V gene. The V gene end was trimmed by 6 bases and the J gene end by 3 bases; junction bases not matched to a gene: 12. The CDR3 has 16 residues. The CDR3 nucleotides read TGTGCCAGCAGCCCCACCGGACAGGGTAGATACACTGAAGCTTTCTTT. Its protein is CASSPTGQGRYTEAFF.

The V and J genes are TRBV13 and TRBJ2-7; 7 bases line up with TRBD2. CDR3 length: 14 amino acids. From germline, CDR1 is PRHDT and CDR2 FYEKMQ (reference sequence). The ends lost 5 bases at V and 4 bases at J; junction bases unmatched: 8. The chain's CDR3 is CASSPGLGRYEQYF. The DNA of the CDR3 is TGTGCCAGCAGCCCCGGACTAGGAAGGTACGAGCAGTACTTC.

The V and J genes are TRBV6-1 and TRBJ1-4; D uncertain. Deletions cut 5 bases from V and 7 bases from J, with 11 bases between. The CDR3 extends over 13 amino acids. Germline loops: CDR1 MNHNS, CDR2 SASEGT. The CDR3 DNA reads as TGTGCCAGCAGTATGGCTGGGAGTGAAAAACTGTTTTTT. Translation: CASSMAGSEKLFF.

This clonotype was found a few times. The chain joins TRBV21-1 to TRBJ2-5; the table assigns TRBD2, which was not confirmed against the DNA. TRBV21-1 is designated a pseudogene. The CDR3 spans 21 residues. CDR3 DNA: TGTGCCAGCAGCAAAAGAAAGGAGTCGAGGAGGCGGGAGAGGCACCAAGAGACCCAGTACTTC. It is translated as CASSKRKESRRRERHQETQYF.

This clonotype was detected ten times or more. The chain employs TRBV5-6 and TRBJ2-2; TRBD1 might be the D (5 bases). Trimming cost V 1 base and J 4 bases, with 11 bases left between them. This CDR3 contains 15 residues. Germline V gene sequence: CDR1 SGHDT, CDR2 YYEEEE. CDR3 loop: CASSLYSRGTGELFF. The CDR3 DNA follows: TGTGCCAGCAGCTTGTACAGTAGGGGCACCGGGGAGCTGTTTTTT.

This clonotype has more than one count but fewer than ten. The chain employs TRBV20-1 and TRBJ2-7; 8 bases are shared with TRBD2. The trim removed 6 bases at V and 4 bases at J, leaving 11 bases unmatched. The germline V gene encodes CDR1 DFQATT and CDR2 SNEGSKA (reference sequence). CDR3 length: 14 amino acids. CDR3 in amino acids: CSALRPSGLYEQYF. CDR3 coding DNA: TGCAGTGCCCTCCGCCCTAGCGGGTTGTACGAGCAGTACTTC.

Notes on this clonotype: This CDR3 is missing its conserved last phenylalanine or tryptophan, likely due to a read error. V and J are TRBV6-2 or TRBV6-3 and TRBJ2-5, with D possibly TRBD2 on 5 matching bases. The germline CDR1 and CDR2 sequences are MNHEY and SVGEGT. This CDR3 spans 13 amino acids. The V gene lost 11 bases and the J gene lost 4 bases, with 17 bases spanning the gap. CDR3 in DNA: TGTGCCGCTGAGGGAGTTCGAGGAGAGACCCAGTACTCC. This encodes CAAEGVRGETQYS.

CDR3 nucleotide sequence: TGTGCCAGCAGTGCAGGGGGAGATACGCAGTATTTT. This sequence encodes CASSAGGDTQYF. The gene calls are TRBV12-3 or TRBV12-4 and TRBJ2-3; TRBD1 matches 7 bases. The CDR3 is 12 amino acids. V shed 5 bases, J shed 5 bases, and the junction held 1 base outside the gene matches.

The gene calls are TRBV30 and TRBJ2-7, with D possibly matching TRBD2 (7 bases). The ends were cut back, 2 bases at V and 4 bases at J, with 12 bases in the middle. Germline assignment: CDR1 GTSNPN and CDR2 SVGIG (reference sequence). The CDR3 covers 13 residues. CDR3 in amino acids: CAWSSGGRYEQYF. CDR3 nucleotides: TGTGCCTGGAGTTCGGGGGGCAGATACGAGCAGTACTTC.

The J gene is TRBJ1-5, the V gene TRBV7-6; D not resolved. This CDR3 spans 14 amino acids. Trimming pared 4 bases from V and 1 base from J, leaving 8 bases between. Germline CDR1 reads SGHVS; CDR2 reads FNYEAQ. CDR3 in amino acids: CASSSSASNQPQHF. In DNA, the CDR3 is TGTGCCAGCAGCTCCTCGGCGAGCAATCAGCCCCAGCATTTT.

This clonotype was counted a few times. The genes are TRBV2 and TRBJ2-7; 7 nucleotides line up with TRBD1. Trimming took 3 bases from V and 2 from J; bases not matched to a gene: 7. CDR1 SNHLY and CDR2 FYNNEI come from the germline V gene. The length of the CDR3 is 15 residues. CDR3 DNA sequence: TGTGCCAGCAGTGATGCAGGCAGGGGGACCTACGAGCAGTACTTC. It specifies CASSDAGRGTYEQYF.

This clonotype has more than one count but fewer than ten. V and J are TRBV7-2 and TRBJ2-5; weak D call: TRBD2 (5 bases). Germline CDR1 reads SGHTA; CDR2 reads FQGNSA. This CDR3 comprises 14 residues. Trimming removed 1 base at V and 4 bases at J, with 10 bases between. The CDR3 nucleotides are TGTGCCAGCAGCTTAGGAGGGCCCGGAGAGACCCAGTACTTC. It is translated as CASSLGGPGETQYF.

V and J are TRBV7-2 and TRBJ2-4; 12 nucleotides agree with TRBD2. Trimming removed 3 bases from V and 9 bases from J; junction bases left unmatched: 6. This CDR3 is built from 15 residues. Germline CDR1 is SGHTA and CDR2 is FQGNSA. The CDR3 sequence is CASSLTSGSTRIQYF. CDR3 nucleotide sequence: TGTGCCAGCAGCTTGACTAGCGGGAGCACGCGCATTCAGTACTTC.

This clonotype was counted many times. The chain joins TRBV9 to TRBJ1-5, with D hard to call. This CDR3 has 13 residues. Germline V CDR1 and CDR2: SGDLS, YYNGEE. The V and J ends lost 3 bases and 7 bases respectively, with 11 bases between them. The CDR3 nucleotides read TGTGCCAGCAGCGCCGAGGGTTTACAGCCCCAGCATTTT. Translated: CASSAEGLQPQHF.

The rearrangement uses TRBV5-4 and TRBJ2-5; D unresolved. This CDR3 has 13 residues. CDR1 is SGHNT, CDR2 YYREEE, per germline (reference sequence). V shed 1 base and J shed 5 bases, with 9 bases lying between them. CDR3 in DNA: TGTGCCAGCAGCTTGCCGCCCGGGGAGACCCAGTACTTC. The encoded protein is CASSLPPGETQYF.

The genes are TRBV6-1 and TRBJ2-3; the D gene could be TRBD1 or TRBD2 (6 bases each). V lost 7 bases to trimming and J lost 3 bases, with 17 bases between them. CDR1 MNHNS and CDR2 SASEGT come from the germline V gene. The length of the CDR3 is 15 residues. The CDR3 DNA reads as TGTGCCAGCACCCTCCGAGGGGGGTTGACAGATACGCAGTATTTT. Its protein product is CASTLRGGLTDTQYF.